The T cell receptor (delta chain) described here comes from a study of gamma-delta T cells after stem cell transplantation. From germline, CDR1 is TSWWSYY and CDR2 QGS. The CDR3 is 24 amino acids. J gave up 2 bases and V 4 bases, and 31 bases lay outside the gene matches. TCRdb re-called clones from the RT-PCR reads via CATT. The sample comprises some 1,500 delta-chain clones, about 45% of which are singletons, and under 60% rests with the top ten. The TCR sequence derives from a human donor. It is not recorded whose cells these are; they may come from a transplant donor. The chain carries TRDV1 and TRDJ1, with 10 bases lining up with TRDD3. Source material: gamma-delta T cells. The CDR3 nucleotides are TGTGCTCTTGGGGGACTAGCCGTCCTCCTCGGGAGGTGGGGGATACTTAGGTGGACCGATAAACTCATCTTT. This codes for CALGGLAVLLGRWGILRWTDKLIF.